This TCR beta chain was observed in a study of shared clonotypes between healthy human individuals. About the research overall: Donors, aged 18 to 49, were a couple of women and a few men. Three plates were used per donor for CD4 naive, three for CD4 memory, two for CD8 naive and one for CD8 memory.

The genomic DNA of each subset was split evenly across several immunoSEQ plates. Here immunoSEQ multiplex PCR was the method, and the copy in TCRdb shows in-frame clones only, minus some. The data contain some 2.3 million clones, over 85% of them singletons. The clonotype was recovered from a man younger than 35 in good health. Some clones in this sample may be carry-over from other donors' samples. Input material: naive CD4+ T cells from PBMCs. The subset: CD45RA+ positively selected.

CDR3 nucleotide sequence: TGCGCCAGCAGTGGCATAGGAGCGGGCCAAGAGACCCAGTACTTC. It is translated as CASSGIGAGQETQYF. This rearrangement joins TRBV5-1 to TRBJ2-5, with D possibly TRBD2 on 6 matching bases. V was shortened by 5 bases and J by 1 base, with 15 bases between the two germline ends. CDR1 is SGHRS and CDR2 is YFSETQ in the germline V gene. There are 15 residues in the CDR3.